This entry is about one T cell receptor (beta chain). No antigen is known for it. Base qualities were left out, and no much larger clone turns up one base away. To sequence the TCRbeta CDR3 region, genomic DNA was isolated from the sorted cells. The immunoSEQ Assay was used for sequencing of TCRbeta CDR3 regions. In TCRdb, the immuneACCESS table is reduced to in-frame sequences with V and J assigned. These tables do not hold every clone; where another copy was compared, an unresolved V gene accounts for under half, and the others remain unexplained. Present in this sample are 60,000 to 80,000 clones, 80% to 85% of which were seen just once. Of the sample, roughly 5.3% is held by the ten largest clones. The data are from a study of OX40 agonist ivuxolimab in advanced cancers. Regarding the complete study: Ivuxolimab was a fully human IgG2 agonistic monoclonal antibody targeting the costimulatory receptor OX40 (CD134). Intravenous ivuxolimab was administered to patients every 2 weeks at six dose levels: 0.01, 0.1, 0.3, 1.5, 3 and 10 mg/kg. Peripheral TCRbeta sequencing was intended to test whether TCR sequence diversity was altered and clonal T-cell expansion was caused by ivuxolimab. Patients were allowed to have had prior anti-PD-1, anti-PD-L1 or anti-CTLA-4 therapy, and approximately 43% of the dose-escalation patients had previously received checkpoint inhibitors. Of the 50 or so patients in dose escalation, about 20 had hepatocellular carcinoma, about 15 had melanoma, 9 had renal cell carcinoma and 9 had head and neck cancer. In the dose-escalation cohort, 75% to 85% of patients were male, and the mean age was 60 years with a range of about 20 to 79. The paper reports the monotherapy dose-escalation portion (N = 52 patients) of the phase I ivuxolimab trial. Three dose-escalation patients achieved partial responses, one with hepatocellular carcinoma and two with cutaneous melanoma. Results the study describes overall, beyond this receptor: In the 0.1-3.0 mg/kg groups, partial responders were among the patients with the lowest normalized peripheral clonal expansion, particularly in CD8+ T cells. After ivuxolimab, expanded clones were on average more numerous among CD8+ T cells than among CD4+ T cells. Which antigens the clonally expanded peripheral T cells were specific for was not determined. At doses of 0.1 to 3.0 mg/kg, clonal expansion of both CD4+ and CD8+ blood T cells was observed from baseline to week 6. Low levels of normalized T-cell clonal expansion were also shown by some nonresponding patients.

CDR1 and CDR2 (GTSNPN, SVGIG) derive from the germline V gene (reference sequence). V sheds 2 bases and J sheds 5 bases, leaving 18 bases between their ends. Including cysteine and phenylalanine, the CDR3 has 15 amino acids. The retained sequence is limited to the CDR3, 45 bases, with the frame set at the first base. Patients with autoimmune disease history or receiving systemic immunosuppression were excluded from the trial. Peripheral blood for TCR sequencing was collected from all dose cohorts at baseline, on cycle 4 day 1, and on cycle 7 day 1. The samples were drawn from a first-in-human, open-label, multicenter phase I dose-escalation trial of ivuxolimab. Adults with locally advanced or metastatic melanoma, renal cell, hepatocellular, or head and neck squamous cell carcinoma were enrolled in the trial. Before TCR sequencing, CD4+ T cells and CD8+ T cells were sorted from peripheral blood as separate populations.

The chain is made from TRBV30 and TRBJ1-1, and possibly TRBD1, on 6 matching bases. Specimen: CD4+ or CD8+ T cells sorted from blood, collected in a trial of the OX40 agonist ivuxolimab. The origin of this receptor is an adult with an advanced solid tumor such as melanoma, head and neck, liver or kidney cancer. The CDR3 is CAWSSLEGGGTEAFF. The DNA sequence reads TGTGCCTGGAGTTCCCTGGAAGGGGGGGGGACTGAAGCTTTCTTT.